One T cell receptor (beta chain) is described in this entry. These data are taken from a study of blood T cell repertoires in COVID-19. Overall study: Samples of COVID-19 (acute and convalescent) were obtained from the United States, Italy and Spain. T cells, B-cell-depleted T cells, or PBMCs supplied cDNA or gDNA.

V shed 1 base and J shed 9 bases, with 19 bases lying between them. The CDR3 is 16 residues long. The V gene's germline CDR1 is SGHTA and CDR2 FQGNSA. Original data processing: Using reference gene primer amplification, nucleated cell counts were estimated. The protocol was immunoSEQ multiplex PCR, while the TCRdb copy is restricted to in-frame clones and leaves out a portion. The DNA was the basis for D and trimming; V, J and clone size are from that table. The table records approximately 90,000 clones, around 85% of them present only once. The sample was peripheral blood. The clonotype was recovered from a human donor in a cohort sampled during active COVID-19. J is TRBJ2-1 and V is TRBV7-2; possible D gene TRBD2, 6 bases. CDR3 DNA: TGTGCCAGCAGCTTAGACGGTGGGAGGAAAAGGGGTGAGCAGTTCTTC. Residues: CASSLDGGRKRGEQFF.